This T cell receptor (beta chain) stems from a study of shared clonotypes between healthy human individuals. This CDR3 region has 14 residues. Per germline, CDR1 LNHDA and CDR2 SQIVND (reference sequence). Deletions cut 6 bases from V and 0 bases from J, with 8 bases between. Some clones are missing from TCRdb's copy, which holds only in-frame ones; the method was immunoSEQ multiplex PCR. Of about 1.1 million clones in the sample, more than 75% were seen once. This chain joins TRBV19 and TRBJ2-2; D gene unclear. Sequencing was performed on memory CD4+ T cells from PBMCs. Noted subset: CD45RA-negative fraction. This clonotype was obtained from a man younger than 30 in good health. Some clones in this sample may be carry-over from other donors' samples. In DNA form, the CDR3 reads TGTGCCAGTAGGCCTAGATCGAACACCGGGGAGCTGTTTTTT. It is translated as CASRPRSNTGELFF.